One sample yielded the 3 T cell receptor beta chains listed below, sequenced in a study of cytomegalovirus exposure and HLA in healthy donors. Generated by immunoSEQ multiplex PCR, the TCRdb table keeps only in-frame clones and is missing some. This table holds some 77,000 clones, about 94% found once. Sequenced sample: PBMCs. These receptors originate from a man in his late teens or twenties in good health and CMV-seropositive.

CDR3 region: CASSGRRQGGETQYF. In DNA form, the CDR3 reads TGTGCCAGCAGTGGACGACGACAGGGAGGAGAGACCCAGTACTTC. The chain is built from TRBV6-1 and TRBJ2-5; D is perhaps TRBD1 (7 bases). The CDR3 length is 15 residues. With 4 bases removed from V and 4 bases from J, the gap between germline ends came to 16 bases. Germline-derived CDR1 and CDR2 are MNHNS and SASEGT.

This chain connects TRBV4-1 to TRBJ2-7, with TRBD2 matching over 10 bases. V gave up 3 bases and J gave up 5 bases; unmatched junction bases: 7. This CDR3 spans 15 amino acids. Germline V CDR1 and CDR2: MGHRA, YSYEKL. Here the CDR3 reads CASSHLLAGVNEQYF. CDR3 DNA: TGCGCCAGCAGCCACCTCCTAGCGGGAGTCAACGAGCAGTACTTC.

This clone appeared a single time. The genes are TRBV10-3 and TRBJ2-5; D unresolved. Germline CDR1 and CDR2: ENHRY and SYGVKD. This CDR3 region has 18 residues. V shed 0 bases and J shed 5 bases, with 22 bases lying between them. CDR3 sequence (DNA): TGTGCCATCAGTGAGTCGTTGGCGTACACAACGCCTAGGGAGACCCAGTACTTC. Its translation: CAISESLAYTTPRETQYF.